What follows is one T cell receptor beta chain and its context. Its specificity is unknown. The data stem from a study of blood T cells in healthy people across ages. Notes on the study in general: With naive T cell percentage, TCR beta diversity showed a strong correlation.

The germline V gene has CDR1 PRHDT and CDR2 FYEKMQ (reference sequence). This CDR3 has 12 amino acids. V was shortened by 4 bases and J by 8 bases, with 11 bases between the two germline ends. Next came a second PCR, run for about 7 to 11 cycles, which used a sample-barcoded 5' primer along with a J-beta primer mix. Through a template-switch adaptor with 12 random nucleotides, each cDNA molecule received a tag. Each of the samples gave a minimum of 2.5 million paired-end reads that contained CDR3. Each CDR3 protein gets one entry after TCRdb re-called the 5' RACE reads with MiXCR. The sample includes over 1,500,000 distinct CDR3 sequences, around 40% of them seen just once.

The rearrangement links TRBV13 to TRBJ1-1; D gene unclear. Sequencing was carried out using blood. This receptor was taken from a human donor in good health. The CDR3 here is CASSWAHSEAFF. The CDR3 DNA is TGTGCCAGCAGCTGGGCTCACAGCGAAGCTTTCTTT.